The clone carrying this TCR beta chain was counted only a few times. TCRdb keeps only in-frame clones here, not all; method: immunoSEQ multiplex PCR. Of over 85,000 clones listed, about 70% were seen once; the top ten hold 6.5% to 8.5%. This sample was included in a study of blood T cell repertoires in COVID-19. V gave up 2 bases and J gave up 8 bases, with 13 bases separating them. There are 13 residues in the CDR3. Germline values: CDR1 SGHRS, CDR2 YFSETQ. The V gene is TRBV5-1, the J gene TRBJ1-1; D remains ambiguous. Sequencing used peripheral blood. The sequence was obtained from a woman aged 60-70 years with acute or convalescent COVID-19. CDR3 region: CASSLVGRGEAFF. The CDR3 DNA follows: TGCGCCAGCAGCTTAGTAGGGCGAGGGGAAGCTTTCTTT. Using reference TRBV5-1 and TRBJ1-1 for the parts outside the CDR3, the full variable domain is KAGVTQTPRYLIKTRGQQVTLSCSPISGHRSVSWYQQTPGQGLQFLFEYFSETQRNKGNFPGRFSGRQFSNSRSEMNVSTLELGDSALYLCASSLVGRGEAFFGQGTRLTVV.